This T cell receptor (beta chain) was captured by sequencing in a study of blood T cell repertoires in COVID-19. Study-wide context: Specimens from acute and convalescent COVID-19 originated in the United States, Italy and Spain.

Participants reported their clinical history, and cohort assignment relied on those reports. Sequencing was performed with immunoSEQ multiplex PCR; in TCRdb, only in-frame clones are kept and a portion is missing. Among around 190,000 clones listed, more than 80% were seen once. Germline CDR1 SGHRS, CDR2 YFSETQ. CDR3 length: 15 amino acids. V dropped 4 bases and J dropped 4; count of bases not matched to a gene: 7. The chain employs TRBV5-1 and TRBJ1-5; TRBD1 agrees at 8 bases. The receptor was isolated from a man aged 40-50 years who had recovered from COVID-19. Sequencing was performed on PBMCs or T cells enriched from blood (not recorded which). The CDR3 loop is CASSQTGGGNQPQHF. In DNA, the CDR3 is TGCGCCAGCAGCCAAACAGGGGGGGGAAATCAGCCCCAGCATTTT.